This is a list of T cell receptor beta chains from one sample in a study of blood T cell repertoires in COVID-19. Sequenced by immunoSEQ multiplex PCR; TCRdb stores in-frame clones only, minus some. Counted here are about 63,000 clones, 88% occurring once; the ten biggest clones make up about 5%. The sample comprised peripheral blood. All receptors come from a human donor in a cohort sampled during active COVID-19. Each CDR3 is given with its conserved first and last residue. D genes are given only for firm matches. Not every row has a clone size; where given, it reads once, few, many or a size class.

v_call: TRBV3-1/TRBV3-2
j_call: TRBJ2-1
clone_size: once
d_call: TRBD2
cdr3_nt: TGTGCCAGCAGCCAAGTGCTAGCGGGAGGTGAGCAGTTCTTC
cdr3_aa: CASSQVLAGGEQFF

v_call: TRBV2
j_call: TRBJ2-7
clone_size: -
d_call: TRBD1
cdr3_nt: TGTGCCAGCAGTGGAGACAGGGTTGTCTACGAGCAGTACTTC
cdr3_aa: CASSGDRVVYEQYF

v_call: TRBV24-1
j_call: TRBJ2-1
clone_size: -
d_call: TRBD2
cdr3_nt: TGTGCCACCAGTGATGCCCTAGCGGGAAGAAAGAATGAGCAGTTCTTC
cdr3_aa: CATSDALAGRKNEQFF

v_call: TRBV6-6
j_call: TRBJ2-2
clone_size: -
d_call: TRBD1
cdr3_nt: TGTGCCAGCAGGAGGGACAGCGCGAACACCGGGGAGCTGTTTTTT
cdr3_aa: CASRRDSANTGELFF

v_call: TRBV7-8
j_call: TRBJ2-2
clone_size: -
d_call: -
cdr3_nt: TGTGCCAGCAGCCTTACAACGAGCGCGAACACCGGGGAGCTGTTTTTT
cdr3_aa: CASSLTTSANTGELFF

v_call: TRBV28
j_call: TRBJ2-7
clone_size: few
d_call: TRBD2
cdr3_nt: TGTGCCAGCAGTTTTCGCCTTTCGCGGGAGATATCGGGCGAGCAGTACTTC
cdr3_aa: CASSFRLSREISGEQYF

v_call: TRBV19
j_call: TRBJ1-2
clone_size: -
d_call: -
cdr3_nt: TGTGCCAGTAGACCACCTGGGCCCAACGCTAACTATGGCTACACCTTC
cdr3_aa: CASRPPGPNANYGYTF

v_call: TRBV18
j_call: TRBJ1-1
clone_size: few
d_call: -
cdr3_nt: TGTGCCAGCTCACACAGGGAGGGGGTTACTGAAGCTTTCTTT
cdr3_aa: CASSHREGVTEAFF

v_call: TRBV15
j_call: TRBJ1-5
clone_size: -
d_call: -
cdr3_nt: TGTGCCACCAGCAGAGATTCGGGGGGGAATCAGCCCCAGCATTTT
cdr3_aa: CATSRDSGGNQPQHF

v_call: TRBV4-2
j_call: TRBJ2-5
clone_size: once
d_call: TRBD1
cdr3_nt: TGTGCCAGCAGCCAAGTAAGTTCCGGGACAGGGGAGACCCAGTACTTC
cdr3_aa: CASSQVSSGTGETQYF

v_call: TRBV29-1
j_call: TRBJ2-3
clone_size: -
d_call: -
cdr3_nt: TGCAGCGTTGAATCTAGAAATACGCAGTATTTT
cdr3_aa: CSVESRNTQYF

v_call: TRBV5-1
j_call: TRBJ2-1
clone_size: -
d_call: TRBD1
cdr3_nt: TGCGCCAGCAGCTTCGACAGGGGCACCCATGAGCAGTTCTTC
cdr3_aa: CASSFDRGTHEQFF

v_call: TRBV18
j_call: TRBJ1-2
clone_size: -
d_call: -
cdr3_nt: TGTGCCAGCTCACCAGGACAGAACTATGGCTACACCTTC
cdr3_aa: CASSPGQNYGYTF

v_call: TRBV7-9
j_call: TRBJ1-1
clone_size: -
d_call: -
cdr3_nt: TGTGCCAGCAGCTTATTTGGGGGGAGAAACACTGAAGCTTTCTTT
cdr3_aa: CASSLFGGRNTEAFF

v_call: TRBV19
j_call: TRBJ1-4
clone_size: -
d_call: -
cdr3_nt: TGTGCCAGTAGTGGTCCAGGGGTCACTAATGAAAAACTGTTTTTT
cdr3_aa: CASSGPGVTNEKLFF

v_call: TRBV4-2
j_call: TRBJ2-5
clone_size: -
d_call: TRBD2
cdr3_nt: TGTGCCAGCAGCCGGGGGGAGGGCCCTCCGGAGACCCAGTACTTC
cdr3_aa: CASSRGEGPPETQYF

v_call: TRBV5-1
j_call: TRBJ2-5
clone_size: -
d_call: -
cdr3_nt: TGCGCCAGCAGCTTGGCAGAGGGACAAGGCTGGGCCCAGTACTTC
cdr3_aa: CASSLAEGQGWAQYF

v_call: TRBV11-1
j_call: TRBJ2-3
clone_size: few
d_call: -
cdr3_nt: TGTGCCAGCAGCTCTAGCACAGATACGCAGTATTTT
cdr3_aa: CASSSSTDTQYF

v_call: TRBV10-2
j_call: TRBJ2-4
clone_size: -
d_call: -
cdr3_nt: TGCGCCAGCAGCGGCGGGGATACCCTAGCCAAAAACATTCAGTACTTC
cdr3_aa: CASSGGDTLAKNIQYF

v_call: TRBV2
j_call: TRBJ1-4
clone_size: -
d_call: TRBD1
cdr3_nt: TGTGCCAGCAGAGAGGGACAGGGGAGAACTAATGAAAAACTGTTTTTT
cdr3_aa: CASREGQGRTNEKLFF

v_call: TRBV2
j_call: TRBJ2-7
clone_size: -
d_call: TRBD1
cdr3_nt: TGTGCCAGCAGTAAAGACAGGGATATGGGCGAGCAGTACTTC
cdr3_aa: CASSKDRDMGEQYF

v_call: TRBV5-1
j_call: TRBJ2-2
clone_size: -
d_call: -
cdr3_nt: TGCGCCAGCAGCCCGACGGGACTTGTGAACACCGGGGAGCTGTTTTTT
cdr3_aa: CASSPTGLVNTGELFF

v_call: TRBV19
j_call: TRBJ2-3
clone_size: -
d_call: -
cdr3_nt: TGTGCCAGTAGTATTGGAGGAGCTTTTTCAGATACGCAGTATTTT
cdr3_aa: CASSIGGAFSDTQYF

v_call: TRBV11-3
j_call: TRBJ2-1
clone_size: -
d_call: TRBD2
cdr3_nt: TGTGCCAGCAGCGTTGGGCGGGGGGGATACAATGAGCAGTTCTTC
cdr3_aa: CASSVGRGGYNEQFF

v_call: TRBV24-1
j_call: TRBJ2-1
clone_size: -
d_call: TRBD1
cdr3_nt: TGTGCCACCAGTGAAACAGGGGTTTACTCCTACAATGAGCAGTTCTTC
cdr3_aa: CATSETGVYSYNEQFF

v_call: TRBV6-4
j_call: TRBJ2-1
clone_size: -
d_call: TRBD1
cdr3_nt: TGTGCCAGCAGTGATCATCGGACAGGGGTCGATGAGCAGTTCTTC
cdr3_aa: CASSDHRTGVDEQFF

v_call: TRBV7-2
j_call: TRBJ2-7
clone_size: -
d_call: TRBD2
cdr3_nt: TGTGCCAGCAGCCTGGGAGGGGCCACCTACGAGCAGTACTTC
cdr3_aa: CASSLGGATYEQYF

v_call: TRBV6-5
j_call: TRBJ2-3
clone_size: -
d_call: TRBD1
cdr3_nt: TGTGCCAGCAGCCGGACAGGAACAACAGATACGCAGTATTTT
cdr3_aa: CASSRTGTTDTQYF

v_call: TRBV6-5
j_call: TRBJ2-2
clone_size: -
d_call: TRBD1
cdr3_nt: TGTGCCAGCAGTCCTCCGGGACAGGTCACCGGGGAGCTGTTTTTT
cdr3_aa: CASSPPGQVTGELFF

v_call: TRBV7-9
j_call: TRBJ1-1
clone_size: -
d_call: TRBD1
cdr3_nt: TGTGCCAGCGCTCTTGGCCGGGACAGGGTGAGGGACACTGAAGCTTTCTTT
cdr3_aa: CASALGRDRVRDTEAFF

v_call: TRBV24-1
j_call: TRBJ1-2
clone_size: -
d_call: TRBD1
cdr3_nt: TGTGCCACCAGTGATTTTCCGACAGGGAACTATGGCTACACCTTC
cdr3_aa: CATSDFPTGNYGYTF

v_call: TRBV5-5
j_call: TRBJ1-1
clone_size: -
d_call: TRBD1
cdr3_nt: TGTGCCAGCAGCTTCCGGGACAGGGGATCCCCGGGCACTGAAGCTTTCTTT
cdr3_aa: CASSFRDRGSPGTEAFF

v_call: TRBV18
j_call: TRBJ1-2
clone_size: -
d_call: -
cdr3_nt: TGTGCCAGCTCACCAGAGGGCTGGGGATATGGCTACACCTTC
cdr3_aa: CASSPEGWGYGYTF

v_call: TRBV14
j_call: TRBJ1-1
clone_size: -
d_call: TRBD1
cdr3_nt: TGTGCCAGCAGCCAATACCGGACAGGGGGCACTGAAGCTTTCTTT
cdr3_aa: CASSQYRTGGTEAFF

v_call: TRBV14
j_call: TRBJ2-7
clone_size: -
d_call: TRBD1
cdr3_nt: TGTGCCAGCAGCCAGACGGACAGGGCCTACGAGCAGTACTTC
cdr3_aa: CASSQTDRAYEQYF

v_call: TRBV11-2
j_call: TRBJ2-7
clone_size: -
d_call: TRBD1
cdr3_nt: TGTGCCAGCAGCTTAGATCGGACAGGGTCCAACGAGCAGTACTTC
cdr3_aa: CASSLDRTGSNEQYF

v_call: TRBV7-2
j_call: TRBJ2-3
clone_size: -
d_call: TRBD2
cdr3_nt: TGTGCCAGCAGCACTAGCGGGGGCCTCCCAAATACGCAGTATTTT
cdr3_aa: CASSTSGGLPNTQYF

v_call: TRBV3-1/TRBV3-2
j_call: TRBJ1-1
clone_size: -
d_call: -
cdr3_nt: TGTGCCAGCAGCCAAAGGGGGAGGGGAGGAGAGTCTGAAGCTTTCTTT
cdr3_aa: CASSQRGRGGESEAFF

v_call: TRBV19
j_call: TRBJ1-3
clone_size: -
d_call: -
cdr3_nt: TGTGCCAGTAGTACCGACAGAAGCTCTGGAAACACCATATATTTT
cdr3_aa: CASSTDRSSGNTIYF

v_call: TRBV4-1
j_call: TRBJ2-2
clone_size: -
d_call: TRBD1
cdr3_nt: TGCGCCAGCAGCCGGGGACAGGGTTACACCGGGGAGCTGTTTTTT
cdr3_aa: CASSRGQGYTGELFF

v_call: TRBV19
j_call: TRBJ2-1
clone_size: -
d_call: TRBD2
cdr3_nt: TGTGCCAGTACTAGCGGGAGAGGTGAGCAGTTCTTC
cdr3_aa: CASTSGRGEQFF

v_call: TRBV6-5
j_call: TRBJ1-3
clone_size: -
d_call: TRBD1
cdr3_nt: TGTGCCAGCAGTTTAAGCAGGGGGACCGGAAACACCATATATTTT
cdr3_aa: CASSLSRGTGNTIYF

v_call: TRBV7-2
j_call: TRBJ1-1
clone_size: -
d_call: TRBD1
cdr3_nt: TGTGCCAGCAGTGACAGGGTCCAATACACTGAAGCTTTCTTT
cdr3_aa: CASSDRVQYTEAFF

v_call: TRBV3-1/TRBV3-2
j_call: TRBJ1-1
clone_size: -
d_call: -
cdr3_nt: TGTGCCAGCAGCCCTCTCACAACGAACACTGAAGCTTTCTTT
cdr3_aa: CASSPLTTNTEAFF

v_call: TRBV7-3
j_call: TRBJ1-2
clone_size: -
d_call: TRBD1
cdr3_nt: TGTGCCAGCAGCCTAGATGCCGGGACAGGGGACGGCTACACCTTC
cdr3_aa: CASSLDAGTGDGYTF

v_call: TRBV4-1
j_call: TRBJ2-5
clone_size: -
d_call: TRBD2
cdr3_nt: TGCGCCAGCAGCCAAGTCGCAGGGGCGGGGGGCCGTCTGGAGACCCAGTACTTC
cdr3_aa: CASSQVAGAGGRLETQYF

v_call: TRBV6-4
j_call: TRBJ2-1
clone_size: -
d_call: -
cdr3_nt: TGTGCCAGCAGTGTAGTCGGCCCCGGGACAAGTACCTACAATGAGCAGTTCTTC
cdr3_aa: CASSVVGPGTSTYNEQFF

v_call: TRBV19
j_call: TRBJ2-3
clone_size: -
d_call: -
cdr3_nt: TGTGCCAGTAGTCAAGCCCTGGGCAGTAGGTTCACAGATACGCAGTATTTT
cdr3_aa: CASSQALGSRFTDTQYF

v_call: TRBV2
j_call: TRBJ1-2
clone_size: -
d_call: TRBD1
cdr3_nt: TGTGCCAGCAGTTCTGGACAGGGTTTGCGAGGCTACACCTTC
cdr3_aa: CASSSGQGLRGYTF

v_call: TRBV7-6
j_call: TRBJ2-2
clone_size: once
d_call: -
cdr3_nt: TGTGCCAGCAGCTTAGGGCAGGTTAACACCGGGGAGCTGTTTTTT
cdr3_aa: CASSLGQVNTGELFF

v_call: TRBV5-4
j_call: TRBJ1-3
clone_size: -
d_call: -
cdr3_nt: TGTGCCAGCAGCTCGGACAGTGTGGGAAACACCATATATTTT
cdr3_aa: CASSSDSVGNTIYF

v_call: TRBV13
j_call: TRBJ2-3
clone_size: -
d_call: TRBD2
cdr3_nt: TGTGCCAGCACCCGAAGGGGGGGGACTAGCGGGACAGATACGCAGTATTTT
cdr3_aa: CASTRRGGTSGTDTQYF

v_call: TRBV19
j_call: TRBJ1-1
clone_size: once
d_call: TRBD1
cdr3_nt: TGTGCCAGTAGTCCTTCGGACAGGCGGGTGAACACTGAAGCTTTCTTT
cdr3_aa: CASSPSDRRVNTEAFF

v_call: TRBV11-2
j_call: TRBJ1-6
clone_size: -
d_call: -
cdr3_nt: TGTGCCAGCAGCTCCCTAAATAATTCACCCCTCCACTTT
cdr3_aa: CASSSLNNSPLHF

v_call: TRBV3-1/TRBV3-2
j_call: TRBJ1-1
clone_size: few
d_call: TRBD1
cdr3_nt: TGTGCCAGCAGCCATAACAGGGGGAACACTGAAGCTTTCTTT
cdr3_aa: CASSHNRGNTEAFF

v_call: TRBV28
j_call: TRBJ1-5
clone_size: -
d_call: TRBD1
cdr3_nt: TGTGCCAGCAGTGGGACAGGGGGCCGCAATCAGCCCCAGCATTTT
cdr3_aa: CASSGTGGRNQPQHF